These 2 T cell receptor beta chains share one sample of origin, sequenced in a study of blood T cell repertoires in COVID-19. The table came from immunoSEQ multiplex PCR; TCRdb's copy has only in-frame clones and leaves some out. The data show 250,000 or so clones, approximately 83% seen once. The sample comprised peripheral blood. These receptors all stem from a human donor in a cohort sampled during active COVID-19.

The count of this clone is one. This chain links TRBV12-3 or TRBV12-4 with TRBJ2-3; 7 nucleotides align to TRBD2. V was pared by 3 bases and J by 7 bases, with 1 base of the junction left unmatched. The CDR3 sequence is 12 residues long. In DNA form, the CDR3 reads TGTGCCAGCAGTTTCGGGGGGAATACGCAGTATTTT. Translating it yields CASSFGGNTQYF.

The chain employs TRBV21-1 and TRBJ2-7; TRBD2, the table's D call, lacks a check against the DNA. TRBV21-1 is a pseudogene locus. This CDR3 region has 14 residues. In DNA, the CDR3 is TGTGCCAGCAGCAAGGAGACCCTTCATAACGAGCAGTACTTC. Its translation is CASSKETLHNEQYF.